These 24 T cell receptor beta chains were sequenced from one sample in a study of long-term antiretroviral therapy in people with HIV. Assay version v3.0 of immunoSEQ was used, and it was run at survey level. TCRdb keeps only in-frame clones here, not all; method: immunoSEQ multiplex PCR. The sample contains approximately 24,000 clones, around 90% of which appear only once. The sequenced sample was unsorted PBMCs, obtained around 4.5 years after starting antiretroviral therapy. The source is a man aged 25-40 years with HIV.

The chain employs TRBV19 and TRBJ2-5; TRBD1 aligns across 7 bases. CDR1 and CDR2 from the germline V gene are LNHDA and SQIVND (reference sequence). V shed 6 bases, J shed 3 bases, and the junction held 7 bases outside the gene matches. The CDR3 covers 14 residues. CDR3 residues: CASSLETGKETQYF. CDR3 nucleotides: TGTGCCAGTAGCTTAGAGACAGGGAAAGAGACCCAGTACTTC.

V is TRBV27 and J is TRBJ2-7; 7 bases fit TRBD2. This CDR3 is 14 amino acids long. The ends lost 0 bases at V and 6 bases at J; junction bases unmatched: 5. Germline CDR1 and CDR2: MNHEY and SMNVEV (reference sequence). The CDR3 nucleotides read TGTGCCAGCAGTTTATCGAAAAGCGGGGCCGAGCAGTACTTC. Amino acids: CASSLSKSGAEQYF.

This chain links TRBV7-9 with TRBJ2-1; TRBD2 agrees at 12 bases. The trim removed 4 bases at V and 0 bases at J, leaving 7 bases unmatched. CDR1 is SEHNR and CDR2 is FQNEAQ in the germline V gene (reference sequence). The CDR3 has 18 residues. CDR3 sequence reads: CASSSPGTSGSSYNEQFF. DNA for the CDR3: TGTGCCAGCAGCTCCCCCGGGACTAGCGGGTCCTCCTACAATGAGCAGTTCTTC.

The J gene is TRBJ1-5, the V gene TRBV4-1, with D possibly TRBD1 on 6 matching bases. The CDR3 is made up of 17 amino acids. Germline CDR1 and CDR2: MGHRA and YSYEKL. V dropped 1 base and J dropped 2 bases, with 15 bases sitting between them. The DNA of the CDR3 is TGCGCCAGCAGCCAAGGAGCGGGGGGGGCGGGCAATCAGCCCCAGCATTTT. Amino acid sequence: CASSQGAGGAGNQPQHF.

The chain is built from TRBV5-4 and TRBJ2-7; no firm D call. V was shortened by 1 base and J by 3 bases, with 11 bases between the two germline ends. The CDR3 contains 14 residues. In germline, CDR1 is SGHNT, CDR2 YYREEE (reference sequence). CDR3 nucleotide sequence: TGTGCCAGCAGCTTGTTTCTTAACAACTACGAGCAGTACTTC. The encoded protein is CASSLFLNNYEQYF.

The genes are TRBV4-1 and TRBJ1-1; D not resolved. This CDR3 is 14 amino acids long. Trimming left V 1 base short and J 4 bases short, with 10 bases between. Germline V lookup: CDR1 MGHRA, CDR2 YSYEKL. The CDR3 DNA is TGCGCCAGCAGCCAAGGTAGGTGGGGCACTGAAGCTTTCTTT. It is translated as CASSQGRWGTEAFF.

This clone appeared once. This chain connects TRBV19 to TRBJ2-3, with D maybe TRBD2 (5 bases). CDR3 length: 14 amino acids. CDR1 is LNHDA, CDR2 SQIVND, per germline (reference sequence). Trimming cost V 5 bases and J 6 bases, with 15 bases left between them. In nucleotides, the CDR3 is TGTGCCAGTAGTTGGCTAGCTGGAAGCGATACGCAGTATTTT. Translated, it gives CASSWLAGSDTQYF.

This clone has just one count. J is TRBJ1-3 and V is TRBV7-6; D remains ambiguous. V was trimmed by 1 base and J by 12 bases, leaving 10 bases between them. The CDR3 extends over 12 amino acids. Germline lookup yields CDR1 SGHVS and CDR2 FNYEAQ. The CDR3 DNA follows: TGTGCCAGCAGCTTAGAGCGGAGTGTCATATATTTT. Residues: CASSLERSVIYF.

The chain couples TRBV4-2 to TRBJ2-7, with 9 positions matching TRBD2. The CDR3 extends over 16 amino acids. Germline CDR1 LGHNA, CDR2 YNFKEQ. V gave up 4 bases and J gave up 6 bases; unmatched junction bases: 13. CDR3 loop: CASSPPGLARLGEQYF. CDR3 sequence (DNA): TGTGCCAGCAGCCCGCCGGGACTAGCCCGCCTCGGCGAGCAGTACTTC.

This clone was seen a handful of times. Written as DNA, the CDR3 is TGTGCCAGCAGCGTAGTCGCTAGCGGGGCCTACGAGCAGTACTTC. It codes for CASSVVASGAYEQYF. The chain links TRBV9 to TRBJ2-7; 9 nucleotides line up with TRBD2. Germline V lookup: CDR1 SGDLS, CDR2 YYNGEE. The V and J ends lost 0 bases and 2 bases, in that order; junction bases with no gene match: 3. This CDR3 region has 15 residues.

The chain links TRBV7-2 to TRBJ2-3; tentative D call: TRBD2 (5 bases). Germline V CDR1 and CDR2: SGHTA, FQGNSA. V lost 0 bases and J 7 bases, leaving 20 bases between the germline ends. This CDR3 has 17 amino acids. CDR3: CASSLARAVSQAYTQYF. In DNA form, the CDR3 reads TGTGCCAGCAGCTTAGCGCGGGCAGTCAGCCAAGCCTATACGCAGTATTTT.

This CDR3 is CASSPDRNTGELFF. CDR3 coding DNA: TGTGCCAGCAGCCCGGACAGGAACACCGGGGAGCTGTTTTTT. The V call is TRBV7-3, the J call TRBJ2-2, with D possibly TRBD1 on 6 matching bases. The germline V gene has CDR1 SGHTA and CDR2 FQGTGA. CDR3 size: 14 residues. Trimming cost V 5 bases and J 1 base, with 8 bases left between them.

This chain links TRBV30 with TRBJ2-1; 9 positions agree with TRBD1. Germline CDR1 and CDR2: GTSNPN and SVGIG (reference sequence). V was pared by 5 bases and J by 8 bases, with 13 bases of the junction left unmatched. This CDR3 is 15 amino acids long. CDR3 nucleotides: TGTGCCTGGGGACCGGACAGGGGAGGGTCACATGAGCAGTTCTTC. Encoded protein: CAWGPDRGGSHEQFF.

This clone was seen more than once but under ten times. The V call is TRBV6-5, the J call TRBJ1-2; D gene uncertain. The germline CDR1 and CDR2 sequences are MNHEY and SVGAGI. V was trimmed by 4 bases and J by 8 bases, leaving 17 bases between them. The CDR3 runs to 14 residues. CDR3 region: CASSFSLSSRGYTF. The CDR3 nucleotides are TGTGCCAGCAGTTTCAGTTTGTCGTCGAGAGGCTACACCTTC.

The genes are TRBV10-3 and TRBJ2-3; weak D call: TRBD2 (6 bases). V was pared by 2 bases and J by 1 base, with 16 bases between. This CDR3 is built from 17 residues. Germline V CDR1 and CDR2: ENHRY, SYGVKD. The CDR3 bases are TGTGCCATCAGTGAGGGGTCGGGAGAAAGCCGCACAGATACGCAGTATTTT. Amino acid sequence: CAISEGSGESRTDTQYF.

The genes are TRBV6-5 and TRBJ1-2; D uncertain. CDR3 length: 13 residues. Germline CDR1 is MNHEY and CDR2 is SVGAGI. V shed 0 bases and J shed 4 bases, with 6 bases lying between them. CDR3 amino acids: CASSYSKAYGYTF. The CDR3 bases are TGTGCCAGCAGTTACTCGAAGGCCTATGGCTACACCTTC.

The CDR3 coding sequence is TGTGCCAGCAGCGTAGGACGGGACCCATACAATGAGCAGTTCTTC. It translates to CASSVGRDPYNEQFF. The chain has TRBV9 and TRBJ2-1, with D perhaps assigned TRBD1 or TRBD2 (5 bases each). V was cut by 0 bases and J by 4 bases, with 11 bases left in between. Germline CDR1 and CDR2: SGDLS and YYNGEE. The CDR3 is 15 amino acids.

The V call is TRBV5-1, the J call TRBJ2-2, with 7 bases fitting TRBD1. CDR3 length: 13 amino acids. Germline CDR1 reads SGHRS; CDR2 reads YFSETQ. V was pared by 4 bases and J by 6 bases, with 3 bases of the junction left unmatched. The CDR3 here is CASSGDRPGELFF. In nucleotides, the CDR3 is TGCGCCAGCAGCGGGGACAGACCCGGGGAGCTGTTTTTT.

V gene TRBV7-6 combines with J gene TRBJ1-2; D is ambiguous. Between the trimmed V and J ends, which lost 1 base and 4 bases, there was a span of 13 bases. The CDR3 covers 15 residues. Germline V gives CDR1 SGHVS, CDR2 FNYEAQ. The CDR3 here is CASSLGDVGIYGYTF. The CDR3 region has the DNA TGTGCCAGCAGCTTAGGAGACGTGGGGATCTATGGCTACACCTTC.

The chain couples TRBV6-6 to TRBJ2-1, with a weak D call TRBD1 (7 bases). In germline, CDR1 is MNHNY, CDR2 SVGAGI (reference sequence). V was pared by 0 bases and J by 4 bases, with 10 bases between. The CDR3 covers 15 residues. This chain's CDR3 is CASSYSGGQYNEQFF. As DNA, the CDR3 is TGTGCCAGCAGTTACTCGGGGGGACAGTACAATGAGCAGTTCTTC.

The chain employs TRBV2 and TRBJ1-3; D unresolved. This CDR3 is 14 amino acids long. The V gene lost 7 bases and the J gene lost 0 bases, with 10 bases spanning the gap. The V gene's germline CDR1 is SNHLY and CDR2 FYNNEI. CDR3 sequence: CASTKKGSGNTIYF. CDR3 in DNA: TGTGCCAGCACCAAAAAGGGCTCTGGAAACACCATATATTTT.

This chain uses TRBV7-9 with TRBJ2-7, with 7 nucleotides matching TRBD1. V trimming: 5 bases; J trimming: 6 bases; junction bases outside the gene matches: 7. CDR1 is SEHNR and CDR2 is FQNEAQ in the germline V gene (reference sequence). The CDR3 is 13 amino acids. The CDR3: CASSMGAGGEQYF. CDR3 coding DNA: TGTGCCAGCAGCATGGGGGCAGGGGGCGAGCAGTACTTC.

About this clone itself: At one end the junction does not follow the germline gene, possibly because of a read error. This chain connects TRBV7-7 to TRBJ2-5, with D possibly being TRBD1 (6 bases). The CDR3 is made up of 16 amino acids. CDR1 and CDR2 from the germline V gene are SSHAT and FNYEAQ (reference sequence). The DNA of the CDR3 is TGTGCTAGCAGCTTATCTCTTGATCTAGGGGGAGAGACCCAGTACTTC. Its translation: CASSLSLDLGGETQYF.

In its sample, this clone is medium-sized. This sequence joins TRBV27 and TRBJ2-3; 8 positions agree with TRBD1. Germline CDR1 reads MNHEY; CDR2 reads SMNVEV (reference sequence). J lost 3 bases, V lost 7 bases, and 15 bases had no gene match. The CDR3 consists of 17 residues. DNA of the CDR3: TGTGCCAGCACACCCCTAAGGACAGGGACTTATACAGATACGCAGTATTTT. Translating it yields CASTPLRTGTYTDTQYF.